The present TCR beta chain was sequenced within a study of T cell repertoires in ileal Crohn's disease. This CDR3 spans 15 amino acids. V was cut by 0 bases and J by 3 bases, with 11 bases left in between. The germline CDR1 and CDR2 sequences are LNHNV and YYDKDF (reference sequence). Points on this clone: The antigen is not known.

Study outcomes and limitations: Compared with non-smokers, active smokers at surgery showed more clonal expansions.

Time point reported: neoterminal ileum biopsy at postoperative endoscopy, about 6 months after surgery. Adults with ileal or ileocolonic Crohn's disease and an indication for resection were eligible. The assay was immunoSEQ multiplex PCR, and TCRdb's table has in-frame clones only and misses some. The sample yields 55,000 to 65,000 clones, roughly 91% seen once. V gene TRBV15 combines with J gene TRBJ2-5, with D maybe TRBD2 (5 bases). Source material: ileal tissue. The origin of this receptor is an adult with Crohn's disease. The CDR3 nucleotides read TGTGCCACCAGCAGAGATTGGACTGGGGAAGAGACCCAGTACTTC. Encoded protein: CATSRDWTGEETQYF.